Listed here are 27 T cell receptor beta chains from one sample, sequenced in a study of blood T cell repertoires in COVID-19. Here immunoSEQ multiplex PCR was the method, and the copy in TCRdb shows in-frame clones only, minus some. The table lists about 190,000 clones, around 86% of them singletons. The source material was peripheral blood. The receptors here all came from a woman aged 40 to 50 with acute or convalescent COVID-19.

This chain uses TRBV6-5 with TRBJ1-4; weak D call: TRBD1 (5 bases). With 0 bases removed from V and 6 bases from J, the gap between germline ends came to 11 bases. The CDR3 consists of 15 residues. Germline V gene lookup returns CDR1 MNHEY and CDR2 SVGAGI. The CDR3 here is CASSYSTQGYEKLFF. The CDR3 nucleotides are TGTGCCAGCAGTTACTCAACCCAGGGTTATGAAAAACTGTTTTTT.

V usage is TRBV28 and J usage is TRBJ1-4, with 8 bases aligning to TRBD1. V gave up 5 bases and J gave up 8 bases; unmatched junction bases: 7. Germline V gene lookup returns CDR1 MDHEN and CDR2 SYDVKM. The length of the CDR3 is 14 residues. The chain's CDR3 is CASSPQGAEEKLFF. Here the CDR3 DNA reads TGTGCCAGCAGTCCTCAGGGGGCCGAGGAAAAACTGTTTTTT.

The chain carries TRBV7-2 and TRBJ1-3, with a possible D match to TRBD1 (5 bases). The CDR3 runs 16 residues. The germline CDR1 and CDR2 sequences are SGHTA and FQGNSA. V was pared by 2 bases and J by 7 bases, with 18 bases between. CDR3: CASSLRNPTQANTIYF. The CDR3 coding sequence is TGTGCCAGCAGCTTAAGGAATCCCACACAGGCGAACACCATATATTTT. Full variable domain (missing parts from reference TRBV7-2 and TRBJ1-3): GAGVSQSPSNKVTEKGKDVELRCDPISGHTALYWYRQSLGQGLEFLIYFQGNSAPDKSGLPSDRFSAERTGGSVSTLTIQRTQQEDSAVYLCASSLRNPTQANTIYFGEGSWLTVV.

In its sample, this clone was seen a few times. This chain links TRBV3-1 (or the pseudogene TRBV3-2) with TRBJ1-1; unclear D gene. This CDR3 has 12 amino acids. Trimming took 5 bases from V and 1 from J, leaving 5 bases between them. CDR1 is LGHDT, CDR2 YNNKEL, per germline (reference sequence). DNA for the CDR3: TGTGCCAGCAGCACAAGGAACACTGAAGCTTTCTTT. This sequence encodes CASSTRNTEAFF.

The gene calls are TRBV28 and TRBJ1-6; perhaps TRBD1 as D (5 bases). CDR1 and CDR2 (germline): MDHEN, SYDVKM. Trimming removed 5 bases from V and 10 bases from J, with 18 bases in between. This CDR3 region has 15 residues. The CDR3 protein is CASSPPGEGRSPLHF. CDR3 bases: TGTGCCAGCAGTCCCCCGGGGGAGGGCCGGTCACCCCTCCACTTT.

The J gene is TRBJ2-7, the V gene TRBV4-2, with TRBD1 matching over 7 bases. J gave up 2 bases and V 4 bases, and 2 bases lay outside the gene matches. CDR1 is LGHNA and CDR2 is YNFKEQ in the germline V gene. The CDR3 is 13 residues long. This CDR3 is CASSPGQAYEQYF. The CDR3 coding sequence is TGTGCCAGCAGCCCAGGACAGGCCTACGAGCAGTACTTC.

In its sample, this clone was seen a few times. V gene TRBV5-1 combines with J gene TRBJ1-1, with 7 bases aligning to TRBD1. The CDR3 is made up of 15 amino acids. From germline, CDR1 is SGHRS and CDR2 YFSETQ. V lost 0 bases, J lost 6 bases, and 8 bases stayed unmatched. The chain's CDR3 is CASSLAGQLSPEAFF. The CDR3 DNA is TGCGCCAGCAGCTTGGCGGGACAGCTGAGCCCTGAAGCTTTCTTT.

This chain links TRBV20-1 with TRBJ2-1; possible D gene TRBD1, 5 bases. Germline CDR1 and CDR2: DFQATT and SNEGSKA (reference sequence). V was clipped by 6 bases and J by 4 bases, with 7 bases between them. There are 11 residues in the CDR3. The CDR3 is CSAGVYNEQFF. The CDR3 DNA reads as TGCAGTGCAGGGGTTTACAATGAGCAGTTCTTC.

The chain links TRBV27 to TRBJ1-1, with D uncertain. Trimming left V 7 bases short and J 3 bases short, with 18 bases between. The CDR3 consists of 15 residues. Germline V gene sequence: CDR1 MNHEY, CDR2 SMNVEV (reference sequence). The CDR3: CASIPSQYGDTEAFF. The CDR3 nucleotides are TGTGCCAGCATCCCCAGCCAGTACGGGGACACTGAAGCTTTCTTT.

V and J are TRBV7-9 and TRBJ2-2; TRBD1 might be the D (6 bases). Germline V lookup: CDR1 SEHNR, CDR2 FQNEAQ (reference sequence). The CDR3 runs to 15 residues. V was trimmed by 8 bases and J by 0 bases, leaving 13 bases between them. The CDR3 loop is CASSFWGPNTGELFF. In DNA, the CDR3 is TGTGCCAGCTCTTTTTGGGGGCCGAACACCGGGGAGCTGTTTTTT.

V and J are TRBV7-2 and TRBJ2-3; 7 bases are a match to TRBD2. This CDR3 is built from 14 residues. Germline trimming cut 5 bases from V and 5 bases from J; bases unmatched to any gene: 7. Germline lookup yields CDR1 SGHTA and CDR2 FQGNSA. In DNA, the CDR3 is TGTGCCAGCAGCCCTCAAGCGGGATTAGATACGCAGTATTTT. This codes for CASSPQAGLDTQYF.

The rearrangement links TRBV27 to TRBJ1-1, with TRBD1 as a possible D gene (6 bases). This CDR3 contains 16 residues. Trimming removed 4 bases from V and 3 bases from J, with 18 bases in between. CDR1 is MNHEY, CDR2 SMNVEV, per germline (reference sequence). The CDR3 bases are TGTGCCAGCAGTTCCCCCTACAGGGCCAGGGACACTGAAGCTTTCTTT. This sequence encodes CASSSPYRARDTEAFF.

This chain joins TRBV20-1 and TRBJ1-4; the match to TRBD1 covers 7 bases. The CDR3 sequence is 13 residues long. With V trimmed by 3 bases and J by 5 bases, 3 bases remained unmatched. Germline CDR1 DFQATT, CDR2 SNEGSKA (reference sequence). The CDR3 sequence is CSASVTGNEKLFF. CDR3 DNA: TGCAGTGCTAGTGTGACAGGGAATGAAAAACTGTTTTTT.

This clone has ten or more counts. V and J are TRBV5-1 and TRBJ1-2; 7 nucleotides match TRBD1. The V gene's germline CDR1 is SGHRS and CDR2 YFSETQ. The CDR3 runs to 15 residues. V dropped 0 bases and J dropped 1; count of bases not matched to a gene: 3. Written as DNA, the CDR3 is TGCGCCAGCAGCTTGGAGGGACAGCTTAACTATGGCTACACCTTC. Its translation: CASSLEGQLNYGYTF.

Only a few counts were recorded for this clone. The rearrangement links TRBV10-3 to TRBJ1-6; maybe TRBD1 (6 bases). Germline assignment: CDR1 ENHRY and CDR2 SYGVKD. This CDR3 is 12 amino acids long. V was pared by 6 bases and J by 8 bases, with 8 bases between. In DNA, the CDR3 is TGTGCCATCAGCCCAGGGGATTCACCCCTCCACTTT. Its protein is CAISPGDSPLHF.

The genes are TRBV5-1 and TRBJ2-1, with D possibly matching TRBD2 (5 bases). Per the germline V gene, CDR1 is SGHRS and CDR2 is YFSETQ. The V gene lost 2 bases and the J gene lost 12 bases, with 18 bases spanning the gap. This CDR3 has 14 residues. The CDR3 sequence is CASSFQVTAGRQFF. The CDR3 region has the DNA TGCGCCAGCAGCTTTCAAGTTACAGCTGGGAGGCAGTTCTTC.

The chain couples TRBV19 to TRBJ2-7; 11 bases line up with TRBD2. J lost 2 bases, V lost 4 bases, and 4 bases had no gene match. Germline V gives CDR1 LNHDA, CDR2 SQIVND (reference sequence). The CDR3 runs 15 residues. The CDR3 sequence: CASSTTSGGTYEQYF. For the CDR3, the DNA is TGTGCCAGTAGTACTACTAGCGGGGGCACCTACGAGCAGTACTTC.

This clone occurred a few times. This chain joins TRBV27 and TRBJ1-5; D unclear. Deletions cut 1 base from V and 4 bases from J, with 11 bases between. Germline CDR1 and CDR2: MNHEY and SMNVEV (reference sequence). The CDR3 is 15 amino acids. The DNA of the CDR3 is TGTGCCAGCAGTTTATACTGGGCTGAAAATCAGCCCCAGCATTTT. As protein: CASSLYWAENQPQHF.

This clone was seen a handful of times. The rearrangement links TRBV2 to TRBJ2-2; possibly TRBD1 for D (5 bases). Germline V gene lookup returns CDR1 SNHLY and CDR2 FYNNEI. Trimming stripped 8 bases from V and 13 bases from J, with 20 bases between. The CDR3 totals 13 residues. Here the CDR3 reads CASSETTSGRLFF. In DNA, the CDR3 is TGTGCCAGCTCGGAGACCACCTCAGGGCGGCTGTTTTTT.

The V gene is TRBV11-2, the J gene TRBJ2-1, with 13 bases fitting TRBD2. J was trimmed by 4 bases and V by 6 bases; bases with no gene match: 3. This CDR3 has 15 residues. Germline V gives CDR1 SGHAT, CDR2 FQNNGV. The CDR3 DNA is TGTGCCAGCAGGCCGACTAGCGGGGGGTACAATGAGCAGTTCTTC. Protein product: CASRPTSGGYNEQFF.

The V and J genes are TRBV7-2 and TRBJ2-1; 10 bases match TRBD2. The J segment lost 5 bases and the V segment lost 5 bases, leaving 12 bases of the junction unmatched. CDR3 size: 17 residues. In germline, CDR1 is SGHTA, CDR2 FQGNSA. CDR3 protein: CASSRWVSGRADNEQFF. The CDR3 DNA reads TGTGCCAGCAGCCGGTGGGTAAGCGGGAGGGCCGACAATGAGCAGTTCTTC.

With respect to this clone: The same CDR3 is also encoded by other DNA sequences in this sample. V usage is TRBV18 and J usage is TRBJ2-3, with no clear D. The CDR3 has 13 residues. V gave up 3 bases and J gave up 2 bases, with 6 bases separating them. The germline gives CDR1 KGHSH, CDR2 LQKENI. In DNA form, the CDR3 reads TGTGCCAGCTCACCTAGCTCCACAGATACGCAGTATTTT. The encoded protein is CASSPSSTDTQYF.

This chain connects TRBV7-2 to TRBJ1-1; D ambiguous. Trimming removed 3 bases at V and 5 bases at J, with 7 bases between. This CDR3 comprises 12 residues. Germline loops: CDR1 SGHTA, CDR2 FQGNSA. This CDR3 reads CASSFGRTEAFF. The DNA of the CDR3 is TGTGCCAGCAGCTTTGGGAGAACTGAAGCTTTCTTT.

As concerns this clone: Other DNA sequences in this sample translate to the same CDR3. The chain carries TRBV27 and TRBJ2-7; 7 bases line up with TRBD2. The trim removed 3 bases at V and 7 bases at J, leaving 6 bases unmatched. CDR3 length equals 13 residues. Germline V gives CDR1 MNHEY, CDR2 SMNVEV (reference sequence). CDR3 in amino acids: CASSLGGAGEQYF. In DNA, the CDR3 is TGTGCCAGCAGTTTGGGCGGAGCGGGGGAGCAGTACTTC.

This sequence joins TRBV29-1 and TRBJ1-1, with TRBD1 matching over 12 bases. Germline V gene sequence: CDR1 SQVTM, CDR2 ANQGSEA. The CDR3 is 15 residues long. J was trimmed by 1 base and V by 4 bases; bases with no gene match: 4. CDR3 nucleotide sequence: TGCAGCGTTGTGGGGACAGGGGGCACGAACACTGAAGCTTTCTTT. Its translation: CSVVGTGGTNTEAFF.

The rearrangement uses TRBV3-1 (or the pseudogene TRBV3-2) and TRBJ1-1, with D possibly matching TRBD1 (6 bases). CDR1 is LGHDT and CDR2 is YNNKEL in the germline V gene (reference sequence). The CDR3 contains 14 residues. Deletions cut 1 base from V and 2 bases from J, with 8 bases between. CDR3 nucleotides: TGTGCCAGCAGCCAAGCAGGGGCCAACACTGAAGCTTTCTTT. Its protein is CASSQAGANTEAFF.

This sequence joins TRBV28 and TRBJ2-1; D unresolved. Per the germline V gene, CDR1 is MDHEN and CDR2 is SYDVKM. The CDR3 covers 12 residues. V was trimmed by 3 bases and J by 10 bases, leaving 10 bases between them. CDR3 sequence: CASSFWFREQFF. Here the CDR3 DNA reads TGTGCCAGCAGTTTCTGGTTTCGGGAGCAGTTCTTC.